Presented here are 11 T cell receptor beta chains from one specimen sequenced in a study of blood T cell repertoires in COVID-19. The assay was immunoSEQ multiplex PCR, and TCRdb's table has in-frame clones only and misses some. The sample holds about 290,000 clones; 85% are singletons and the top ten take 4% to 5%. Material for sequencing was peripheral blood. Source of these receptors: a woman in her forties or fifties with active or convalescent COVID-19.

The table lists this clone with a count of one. The CDR3, as DNA: TGTGCCAGCAGCCATAGACAGGCCTCCGGGACTAGCGGGAGGACTACGCAGTATTTT. This encodes CASSHRQASGTSGRTTQYF. The J gene is TRBJ2-3, the V gene TRBV11-2, with TRBD2 identical over 15 bases. The CDR3 is made up of 19 amino acids. Trimming took 5 bases from V and 8 from J; bases not matched to a gene: 17. CDR1 is SGHAT, CDR2 FQNNGV, per germline.

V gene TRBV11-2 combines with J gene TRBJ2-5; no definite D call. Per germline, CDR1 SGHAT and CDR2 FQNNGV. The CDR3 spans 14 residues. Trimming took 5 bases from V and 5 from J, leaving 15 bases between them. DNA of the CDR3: TGTGCCAGCAGCCAAGAGCTTACCTGGGAGACCCAGTACTTC. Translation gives CASSQELTWETQYF. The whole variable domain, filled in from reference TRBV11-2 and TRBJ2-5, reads EAGVAQSPRYKIIEKRQSVAFWCNPISGHATLYWYQQILGQGPKLLIQFQNNGVVDDSQLPKDRFSAERLKGVDSTLKIQPAKLEDSAVYLCASSQELTWETQYFGPGTRLLVL.

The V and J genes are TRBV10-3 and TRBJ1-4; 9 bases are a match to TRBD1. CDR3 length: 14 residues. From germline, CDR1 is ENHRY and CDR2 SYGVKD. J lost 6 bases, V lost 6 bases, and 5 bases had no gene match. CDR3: CAISRTGVYEKLFF. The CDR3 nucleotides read TGTGCCATCAGCCGGACAGGGGTATATGAAAAACTGTTTTTT.

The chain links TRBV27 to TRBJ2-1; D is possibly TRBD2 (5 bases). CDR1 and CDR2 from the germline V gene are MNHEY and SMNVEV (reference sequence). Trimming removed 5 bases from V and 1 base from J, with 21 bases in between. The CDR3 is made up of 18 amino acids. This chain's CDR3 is CASSAPRTGIRSYNEQFF. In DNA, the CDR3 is TGTGCCAGCAGTGCCCCCAGAACGGGAATTCGATCCTACAATGAGCAGTTCTTC.

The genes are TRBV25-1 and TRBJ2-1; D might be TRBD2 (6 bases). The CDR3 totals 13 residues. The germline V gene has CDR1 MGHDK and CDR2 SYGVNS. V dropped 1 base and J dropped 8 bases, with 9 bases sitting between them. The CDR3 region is CASSESGRDEQFF. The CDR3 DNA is TGTGCCAGCAGTGAATCCGGGAGAGATGAGCAGTTCTTC.

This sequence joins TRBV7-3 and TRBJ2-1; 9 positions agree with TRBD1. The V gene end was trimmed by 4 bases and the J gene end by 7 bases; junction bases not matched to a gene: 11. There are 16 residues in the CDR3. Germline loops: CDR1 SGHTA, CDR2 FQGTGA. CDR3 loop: CASSSRGQGRPNEQFF. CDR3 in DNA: TGTGCCAGCAGCTCCCGGGGACAGGGTCGACCTAATGAGCAGTTCTTC.

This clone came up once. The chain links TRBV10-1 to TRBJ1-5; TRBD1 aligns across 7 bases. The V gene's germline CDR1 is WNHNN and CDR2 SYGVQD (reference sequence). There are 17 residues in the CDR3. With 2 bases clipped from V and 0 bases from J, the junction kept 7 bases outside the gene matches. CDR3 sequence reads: CASSEKGRGYSNQPQHF. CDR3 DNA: TGCGCCAGCAGTGAGAAGGGCAGGGGGTATAGCAATCAGCCCCAGCATTTT.

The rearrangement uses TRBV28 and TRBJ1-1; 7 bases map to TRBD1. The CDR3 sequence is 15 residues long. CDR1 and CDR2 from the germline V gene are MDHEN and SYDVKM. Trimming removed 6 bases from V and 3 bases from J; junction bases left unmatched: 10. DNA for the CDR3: TGTGCCAGCAGCCTCCCGGGACAGATTTACACTGAAGCTTTCTTT. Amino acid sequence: CASSLPGQIYTEAFF.

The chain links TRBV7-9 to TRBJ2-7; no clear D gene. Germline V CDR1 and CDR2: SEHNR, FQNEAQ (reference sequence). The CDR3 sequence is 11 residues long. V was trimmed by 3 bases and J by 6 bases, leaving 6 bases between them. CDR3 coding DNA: TGTGCCAGCAGCTTTCTAAGCGAGCAGTACTTC. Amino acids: CASSFLSEQYF.

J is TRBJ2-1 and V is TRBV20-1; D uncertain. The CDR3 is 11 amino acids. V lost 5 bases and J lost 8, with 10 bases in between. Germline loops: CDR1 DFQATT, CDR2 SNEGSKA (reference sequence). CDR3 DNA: TGCAGTGCTCGGAGTCCCCATGAGCAGTTCTTC. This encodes CSARSPHEQFF.

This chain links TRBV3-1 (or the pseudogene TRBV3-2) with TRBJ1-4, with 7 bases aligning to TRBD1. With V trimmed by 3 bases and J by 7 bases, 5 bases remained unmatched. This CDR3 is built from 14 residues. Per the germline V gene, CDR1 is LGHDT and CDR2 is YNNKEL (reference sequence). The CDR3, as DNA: TGTGCCAGCAGCCACAGGGGGTCTAGTGAAAAACTGTTTTTT. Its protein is CASSHRGSSEKLFF.